The present T cell receptor (beta chain) was sequenced within a study of OX40 agonist ivuxolimab in advanced cancers. Regarding the complete study: Ivuxolimab, which targeted the costimulatory receptor OX40 (CD134), was an agonistic, fully human IgG2 monoclonal antibody. Intravenous ivuxolimab was administered to patients every 2 weeks at six dose levels: 0.01, 0.1, 0.3, 1.5, 3 and 10 mg/kg. Of the roughly 50 dose-escalation patients, hepatocellular carcinoma was present in roughly 19, melanoma in around 15, renal cell carcinoma in 9 and head and neck cancer in 9. In the dose-escalation cohort, nearly 85% of patients were male, and the mean age was roughly 60 years with a range of about 20 to 80. Patients were allowed to have had prior anti-PD-1, anti-PD-L1 or anti-CTLA-4 therapy, and roughly 40% of the dose-escalation patients had previously received checkpoint inhibitors. Partial responses occurred in three dose-escalation patients, of whom one had hepatocellular carcinoma and two had cutaneous melanoma. The purpose of peripheral TCRbeta sequencing was to test whether ivuxolimab changed TCR sequence diversity and led to clonal T-cell expansion. The paper covers the monotherapy dose-escalation part of the phase I ivuxolimab trial, which included N of about 56 patients.

The trial excluded patients who had a history of autoimmune disease or who were on systemic immunosuppression. Peripheral blood for TCR sequencing was drawn from every dose cohort at baseline, at cycle 4 day 1 and at cycle 7 day 1. The samples were taken from a phase I, first-in-human, multicenter, open-label dose-escalation trial of ivuxolimab. Adults with locally advanced or metastatic melanoma, renal cell, hepatocellular, or head and neck squamous cell carcinoma were enrolled in the trial. Before TCR sequencing, CD4+ T cells and CD8+ T cells were sorted from peripheral blood as separate populations. Genomic DNA was extracted from sorted cells for sequencing of the TCRbeta CDR3 region. The immunoSEQ Assay was used to sequence the TCRbeta CDR3 regions. TCRdb stores this immuneACCESS table with in-frame sequences only. Part of the clones is absent; in the studies checked, under half of the shortfall reflects unresolved V genes, and no reason is known for the rest. The sample table lists fewer than 85,000 clones, roughly 80% of them with a count of one. The biggest ten clones account for about 5.4% of the sample.

From the germline V gene, CDR1 is MDHEN and CDR2 is SYDVKM. The CDR3 spans 16 residues, from the cysteine through the phenylalanine. The DNA shown is the 48-base CDR3, in frame from base 1. V is trimmed back by 5 bases and J by 2 bases, and the junction contains 10 bases that no gene match accounts for. The paper's findings and limits, for the study overall: In the 0.1-3.0 mg/kg groups, partial responders were among the patients with the lowest normalized peripheral clonal expansion, particularly in CD8+ T cells. The antigen specificity of the peripheral T cells that underwent clonal expansion was not determined. At doses from 0.1 to 3.0 mg/kg, clonal expansion was seen in both CD4+ and CD8+ blood T cells between baseline and week 6. After ivuxolimab, more expanded clones were found on average in CD8+ T cells than in CD4+ T cells. Low levels of normalized T-cell clonal expansion were also seen in some nonresponding patients.

Worth noting for this clone: Its recognized antigen is unknown. The input lacks base qualities; no much larger clone sits a single base away.

The rearranged chain carries TRBV28 and TRBJ2-7; TRBD1 fits 9 bases in the junction. This receptor was obtained from an adult with an advanced solid tumor such as melanoma, head and neck, liver or kidney cancer. The sample was CD4+ or CD8+ T cells sorted from blood, taken in a trial of the OX40 agonist ivuxolimab. The CDR3 reads CASSGAGTGIAYEQYF. The DNA sequence is TGTGCCAGCAGTGGCGCTGGGACAGGGATCGCCTACGAGCAGTACTTC.